This is a list of T cell receptor beta chains from one sample in a study of shared clonotypes between healthy human individuals. The assay was immunoSEQ multiplex PCR, and TCRdb's table has in-frame clones only and misses some. The sample has hundreds of thousands of clones, 85% to 95% seen once. Sequenced material: naive CD8+ T cells sorted from blood. These receptors originate from a woman aged 25 to 45 in good health. CDR3s include the opening cysteine and the closing phenylalanine or tryptophan. The D gene is left open where the match is weak. A row's size may be missing; if present it is once, few, many or a size class.

d_gene: .; abundance: .; v_gene: TRBV11-2; j_gene: TRBJ2-1; CDR3nt: TGTGCCAGCAGCCTGGGGGTTTACAATGAGCAGTTCTTC; CDR3aa: CASSLGVYNEQFF
d_gene: TRBD1; abundance: .; v_gene: TRBV13; j_gene: TRBJ1-2; CDR3nt: TGTGCCACCCAAGAGCTCGTACAGGGGGCGCGGGGAGGCTACACCTTC; CDR3aa: CATQELVQGARGGYTF
d_gene: TRBD2; abundance: .; v_gene: TRBV5-1; j_gene: TRBJ2-1; CDR3nt: TGCGCCAGCAGCTGGACTAGCGGGCAAGCATCAGAGCAGTTCTTC; CDR3aa: CASSWTSGQASEQFF
d_gene: .; abundance: once; v_gene: TRBV10-2; j_gene: TRBJ2-7; CDR3nt: TGCGCCAGCAGCGAGCGGGCACAATCCTACGAGCAGTACTTC; CDR3aa: CASSERAQSYEQYF
d_gene: .; abundance: .; v_gene: TRBV10-1; j_gene: TRBJ2-7; CDR3nt: TGCGCCAGCAGTGAGACGGATATCGCCCTTCCCTCCGTCGAGCAGTACTTC; CDR3aa: CASSETDIALPSVEQYF
d_gene: TRBD1; abundance: .; v_gene: TRBV11-3; j_gene: TRBJ2-1; CDR3nt: TGTGCCAGCAGCGGAACAGGGGTCAGCTCCTACAATGAGCAGTTCTTC; CDR3aa: CASSGTGVSSYNEQFF
d_gene: .; abundance: .; v_gene: TRBV7-9; j_gene: TRBJ2-7; CDR3nt: TGTGCCAGCAGCTTAACCTCCCTTTACCCAGCGGGCGAGCAGTACTTC; CDR3aa: CASSLTSLYPAGEQYF
d_gene: TRBD1; abundance: .; v_gene: TRBV7-9; j_gene: TRBJ2-7; CDR3nt: TGTGCCAGCAGCTCGGGACAGGGGACACCCTACGAGCAGTACTTC; CDR3aa: CASSSGQGTPYEQYF
d_gene: TRBD1; abundance: .; v_gene: TRBV25-1; j_gene: TRBJ2-7; CDR3nt: TGTGCCAGCAGTCAAACACCCGGGACAGGGAACTACGAGCAGTACTTC; CDR3aa: CASSQTPGTGNYEQYF
d_gene: TRBD2; abundance: once; v_gene: TRBV11-3; j_gene: TRBJ2-4; CDR3nt: TGTGCCAGCAGCCTAACCAGCGGGAGGTTGGTGGCCAAAAACATTCAGTACTTC; CDR3aa: CASSLTSGRLVAKNIQYF
d_gene: .; abundance: .; v_gene: TRBV10-3; j_gene: TRBJ1-2; CDR3nt: TGTGCCATCAGTGGTGGGCGGTATGGCTACACCTTC; CDR3aa: CAISGGRYGYTF
d_gene: .; abundance: .; v_gene: TRBV5-1; j_gene: TRBJ2-3; CDR3nt: TGCGCCAGCATGAGGGAAAACACAGATACGCAGTATTTT; CDR3aa: CASMRENTDTQYF
d_gene: .; abundance: once; v_gene: TRBV9; j_gene: TRBJ2-7; CDR3nt: TGTGCCAGCAGCGTAGCTACCGGCTCCTACGAGCAGTACTTC; CDR3aa: CASSVATGSYEQYF
d_gene: TRBD2; abundance: .; v_gene: TRBV7-9; j_gene: TRBJ2-5; CDR3nt: TGTGCCAGCAGCCCGCGGGACTACCCTCCAGAGACCCAGTACTTC; CDR3aa: CASSPRDYPPETQYF
d_gene: .; abundance: once; v_gene: TRBV28; j_gene: TRBJ2-7; CDR3nt: TGTGCCAGCAGTGCTAGCGCCACCTACGAGCAGTACTTC; CDR3aa: CASSASATYEQYF
d_gene: TRBD1; abundance: .; v_gene: TRBV19; j_gene: TRBJ2-7; CDR3nt: TGTGCCAGTAGTCCCTCAGGGACAGCCTACGAGCAGTACTTC; CDR3aa: CASSPSGTAYEQYF
d_gene: .; abundance: .; v_gene: TRBV6-1; j_gene: TRBJ2-7; CDR3nt: TGTGCCAGCAGTGGATCAGGGGCCGAGCAGTACTTC; CDR3aa: CASSGSGAEQYF
d_gene: .; abundance: .; v_gene: TRBV9; j_gene: TRBJ2-1; CDR3nt: TGTGCCAGCAGCGTTTTGCAGAAACAGAACAATGAGCAGTTCTTC; CDR3aa: CASSVLQKQNNEQFF
d_gene: .; abundance: .; v_gene: TRBV5-4; j_gene: TRBJ2-7; CDR3nt: TGTGCCAGCAGCCCGGACAGTTCCTACGAGCAGTACTTC; CDR3aa: CASSPDSSYEQYF
d_gene: TRBD2; abundance: .; v_gene: TRBV2; j_gene: TRBJ2-7; CDR3nt: TGTGCCAGCAGGACGGGACTAGCGGGAGACTCCTACGAGCAGTACTTC; CDR3aa: CASRTGLAGDSYEQYF
d_gene: .; abundance: once; v_gene: TRBV7-8; j_gene: TRBJ1-2; CDR3nt: TGTGCCAGCAGCTTAGCTCTAGGACAGATCTATGGCTACACCTTC; CDR3aa: CASSLALGQIYGYTF
d_gene: TRBD1; abundance: .; v_gene: TRBV27; j_gene: TRBJ1-5; CDR3nt: TGTGCCAGCAGTCCCGAGCGGACAGGGAGGCCAAGTCAGCCCCAGCATTTT; CDR3aa: CASSPERTGRPSQPQHF
d_gene: TRBD1; abundance: .; v_gene: TRBV7-8; j_gene: TRBJ2-7; CDR3nt: TGTGCCAGCAGCCCCAGGTTTATCGGACAGGGAGACTACGAGCAGTACTTC; CDR3aa: CASSPRFIGQGDYEQYF
d_gene: .; abundance: once; v_gene: TRBV7-9; j_gene: TRBJ2-5; CDR3nt: TGTGCCAGCAGCTTAGGACACACGGATACGGAGACCCAGTACTTC; CDR3aa: CASSLGHTDTETQYF
d_gene: TRBD1; abundance: .; v_gene: TRBV5-1; j_gene: TRBJ1-5; CDR3nt: TGCGCCAGCAGCTTGACGGGGACAGTCAATCAGCCCCAGCATTTT; CDR3aa: CASSLTGTVNQPQHF
d_gene: TRBD1; abundance: .; v_gene: TRBV2; j_gene: TRBJ1-2; CDR3nt: TGTGCCAGCAGTTCCTTCGTGCAGGGGGCGTGGGGCTACACCTTC; CDR3aa: CASSSFVQGAWGYTF
d_gene: TRBD1; abundance: .; v_gene: TRBV5-4; j_gene: TRBJ2-2; CDR3nt: TGTGCCAGCAGCTGGGGGGACAGGGTCGACACCGGGGAGCTGTTTTTT; CDR3aa: CASSWGDRVDTGELFF
d_gene: .; abundance: .; v_gene: TRBV7-9; j_gene: TRBJ2-5; CDR3nt: TGTGCCAGCAGCCATCGGCTAACTAATCAAGAGACCCAGTACTTC; CDR3aa: CASSHRLTNQETQYF
d_gene: .; abundance: .; v_gene: TRBV5-3; j_gene: TRBJ2-7; CDR3nt: TGTGCCATCCCCCTTACTTACGAGCAGTACTTC; CDR3aa: CAIPLTYEQYF
d_gene: .; abundance: few; v_gene: TRBV7-9; j_gene: TRBJ2-7; CDR3nt: TGTGCCAGCAGCCTAGGGGTCGAGCAGTACTTC; CDR3aa: CASSLGVEQYF
d_gene: TRBD2; abundance: .; v_gene: TRBV4-1; j_gene: TRBJ2-1; CDR3nt: TGCGCCAGCAGCCAAGATTTAGGCGGGAGTGAATCCTACAATGAGCAGTTCTTC; CDR3aa: CASSQDLGGSESYNEQFF
d_gene: .; abundance: .; v_gene: TRBV5-4; j_gene: TRBJ1-2; CDR3nt: TGTGCCAGCAGCTCGGCAGGGGCGTATGGCTACACCTTC; CDR3aa: CASSSAGAYGYTF
d_gene: .; abundance: .; v_gene: TRBV28; j_gene: TRBJ1-1; CDR3nt: TGTGCCAGCAGTATGACAGTGAACACTGAAGCTTTCTTT; CDR3aa: CASSMTVNTEAFF
d_gene: .; abundance: .; v_gene: TRBV7-9; j_gene: TRBJ1-2; CDR3nt: TGTGCCAGCAGCTCAGCGGGGGTCGACGGCTACACCTTC; CDR3aa: CASSSAGVDGYTF
d_gene: .; abundance: .; v_gene: TRBV27; j_gene: TRBJ1-1; CDR3nt: TGTGCCAGCAGTTTAGGAAGGGTAGCTTTCTTT; CDR3aa: CASSLGRVAFF
d_gene: .; abundance: .; v_gene: TRBV19; j_gene: TRBJ1-2; CDR3nt: TGTGCCAGTAGTCCCTACGGGACAACGAACTATGGCTACACCTTC; CDR3aa: CASSPYGTTNYGYTF
d_gene: .; abundance: .; v_gene: TRBV27; j_gene: TRBJ1-5; CDR3nt: TGTGCCAGCACCTGGGAGGGGAGCAATCAGCCCCAGCATTTT; CDR3aa: CASTWEGSNQPQHF
d_gene: .; abundance: .; v_gene: TRBV10-1; j_gene: TRBJ2-6; CDR3nt: TGCGCCAGCAGTGGTCAGGGGATCGCACAAAGTCGGGCCAACGTCCTGACTTTC; CDR3aa: CASSGQGIAQSRANVLTF
d_gene: TRBD2; abundance: once; v_gene: TRBV13; j_gene: TRBJ2-7; CDR3nt: TGTGCCAGCAGCCTGAGCGGGAGACGGGGCGAGCAGTACTTC; CDR3aa: CASSLSGRRGEQYF
d_gene: TRBD1; abundance: once; v_gene: TRBV7-8; j_gene: TRBJ1-2; CDR3nt: TGTGCCAGCAGCTTAGGGACAGGTGCTAACTATGGCTACACCTTC; CDR3aa: CASSLGTGANYGYTF
d_gene: TRBD1; abundance: .; v_gene: TRBV7-9; j_gene: TRBJ1-4; CDR3nt: TGTGCCAGCAGCCCGCGACAGGGGGCCGGTGAAAAACTGTTTTTT; CDR3aa: CASSPRQGAGEKLFF
d_gene: TRBD1; abundance: .; v_gene: TRBV13; j_gene: TRBJ1-2; CDR3nt: TGTGCCAGCAGGGACCGGGACAGGGGATATGGCTACACCTTC; CDR3aa: CASRDRDRGYGYTF
d_gene: .; abundance: .; v_gene: TRBV28; j_gene: TRBJ2-5; CDR3nt: TGTGCCAGCAGTTCCCAGGGTGAGGTGGAAGAGACCCAGTACTTC; CDR3aa: CASSSQGEVEETQYF
d_gene: TRBD1; abundance: .; v_gene: TRBV29-1; j_gene: TRBJ1-6; CDR3nt: TGCAGCGTGGCCGGGACAGAAGATTCACCCCTCCACTTT; CDR3aa: CSVAGTEDSPLHF
d_gene: .; abundance: .; v_gene: TRBV4-1; j_gene: TRBJ2-7; CDR3nt: TGCGCCAGCAGCTGGGGACTGTCCTACGAGCAGTACTTC; CDR3aa: CASSWGLSYEQYF
d_gene: .; abundance: .; v_gene: TRBV5-6; j_gene: TRBJ2-7; CDR3nt: TGTGCCAGCAGCTTCAAAATCCCAAGGAACTACTACGAGCAGTACTTC; CDR3aa: CASSFKIPRNYYEQYF
d_gene: .; abundance: .; v_gene: TRBV11-1; j_gene: TRBJ2-1; CDR3nt: TGTGCCAGCAGCTTAGCGGGGGGGCCCCCCTACAATGAGCAGTTCTTC; CDR3aa: CASSLAGGPPYNEQFF
d_gene: .; abundance: .; v_gene: TRBV5-6; j_gene: TRBJ1-1; CDR3nt: TGTGCCAGCAGCGGATACATGAACACTGAAGCTTTCTTT; CDR3aa: CASSGYMNTEAFF
d_gene: .; abundance: .; v_gene: TRBV4-1; j_gene: TRBJ2-7; CDR3nt: TGCGCCAGCAGCCAAGCTAGCCGGACCTACGAGCAGTACTTC; CDR3aa: CASSQASRTYEQYF